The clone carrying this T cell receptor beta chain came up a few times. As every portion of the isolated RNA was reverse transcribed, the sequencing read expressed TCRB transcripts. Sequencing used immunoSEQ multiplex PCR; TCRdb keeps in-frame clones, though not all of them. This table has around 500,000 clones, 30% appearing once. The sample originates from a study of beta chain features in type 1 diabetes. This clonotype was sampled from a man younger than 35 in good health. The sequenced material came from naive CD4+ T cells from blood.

The CDR3 protein is CASSQEGIWNEQFF. CDR3 coding DNA: TGCGCCAGCAGCCAAGAGGGGATTTGGAATGAGCAGTTCTTC. The V call is TRBV4-1, the J call TRBJ2-1; D is uncertain. The V end lost 0 bases, the J end lost 7 bases, and 10 bases lay between the germline ends. Germline V gene data show CDR1 as MGHRA and CDR2 as YSYEKL. The CDR3 length is 14 residues.